The present T cell receptor (beta chain) was sequenced within a study of regulatory T cells in long-lasting Graves disease. Study conclusions and caveats: Comparison showed that persistent patients shared more public clonotypes (about 2,600) than new patients (nearly 1,000).

Noted time point: newly diagnosed GD, antithyroid drugs for less than 3 months. From PBMCs, RNA was extracted and then used to make the TCR library. Investigators prepared the TCR beta libraries by applying iRepertoire HTBI primers and Arm-PCR of CDR3 regions. TCRdb recomputed calls from the multiplex PCR reads with MiXCR, one row per CDR3 protein. The data show under 700,000 distinct CDR3 sequences, around 15% seen once. Concerning this clonotype itself: The antigen is not known.

V lost 10 bases, J lost 2 bases, and 8 bases stayed unmatched. Looked up from germline, CDR1 is KGHSH and CDR2 is LQKENI. The CDR3 has 14 amino acids. In addition, the sample was reused for a study of T cells in Graves' hyperthyroidism and ophthalmopathy. That work adds: Using 13 V-J features, a model discriminated ophthalmopathy from stable hyperthyroidism. Model predictions of ophthalmopathy came a median approximately 6 months before onset.

This TCR came from a woman aged 35-65 years with Graves disease. The genes are TRBV18 and TRBJ2-1; TRBD2 aligns across 7 bases. The sample was peripheral blood mononuclear cells (PBMCs), taken at new diagnosis, from a patient treated with antithyroid drugs. CDR3 sequence reads: CATLGLETYNEQFF. The CDR3 nucleotides read TGTGCCACCCTAGGACTAGAGACCTACAATGAGCAGTTCTTC.